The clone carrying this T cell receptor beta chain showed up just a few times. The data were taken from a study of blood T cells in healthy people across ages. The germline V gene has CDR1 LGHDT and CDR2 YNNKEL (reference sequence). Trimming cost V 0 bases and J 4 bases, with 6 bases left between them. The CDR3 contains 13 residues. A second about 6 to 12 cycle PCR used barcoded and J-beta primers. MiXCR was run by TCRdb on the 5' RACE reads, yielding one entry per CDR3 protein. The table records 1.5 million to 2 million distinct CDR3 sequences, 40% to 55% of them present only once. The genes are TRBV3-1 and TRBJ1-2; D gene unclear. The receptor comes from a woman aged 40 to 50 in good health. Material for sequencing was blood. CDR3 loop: CASSQEALYGYTF. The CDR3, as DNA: TGTGCCAGCAGCCAAGAAGCGCTCTATGGCTACACCTTC.